This T cell receptor beta chain was captured by sequencing in a study of regulatory T cells in long-lasting Graves disease (dated by TCRdb to 2020 to 2022). Study-level background: In the newly diagnosed Graves' disease group, patients had been taking antithyroid drugs for less than 3 months. Persistent Graves' disease patients were compared with newly diagnosed Graves' disease patients by peripheral blood TCR sequencing and RNA sequencing. A total of about 35 samples underwent TCR sequencing, from 13 patients with persistent Graves' disease and some 20 patients with newly diagnosed Graves' disease. The study was registered as a clinical trial and conducted in China. What the research found in general, with its limitations: The authors acknowledged the small sample size as a limitation that may reduce accuracy. Persistent patients shared more public clonotypes among themselves (over 2,500) than newly diagnosed patients did (approximately 970). Sequencing and analysis were restricted to the TCR beta chain. Compared with newly diagnosed patients, patients with persistent Graves' disease had lower TCR Shannon entropy and fewer highly expanded clones, which suggests clonal expansion. TRBV28, TRBJ1-2 and TRBJ2-5 were preferentially used in persistent disease, while TRBV20-1 and TRBJ2-1 were favored in newly diagnosed disease. Only peripheral blood was studied, because thyroid tissue, the primary lesion, was inaccessible.

Reading from cysteine to phenylalanine, the CDR3 counts 16 amino acids. Of all the DNA, just the CDR3 is kept, 48 bases in frame from base 1. The junction shows trimming of 4 bases on V and 1 base on J, and the gene matches do not reach 8 bases of it. CDR1 and CDR2 (SGHRS, YFSETQ) derive from the germline V gene. This clonotype has more than one count but fewer than ten. There is no known antigen for this receptor. No quality values exist for individual bases; no much larger clone is one base distant. The library was built by means of multiplex PCR. The listed sequencing device is Illumina HiSeq 4000. TCR beta libraries were built with iRepertoire HTBI primers and Arm-PCR amplification of CDR3 regions. Before sequencing, the PCR products underwent gel purification. Per the original workflow: Across samples, 60 to 80 TRBV and 13 to 15 TRBJ segments were identified and used for gene usage analysis of CDR3 amino acid clonotypes. COPE and FqMerger were used to merge filtered high-quality paired reads into contigs. Contigs were aligned with BLAST to IMGT TRBV, TRBD and TRBJ reference genes, and CDR3 was defined per IMGT. Clonotypes above 0.1% frequency were classified as highly expanded clones. Shannon entropy served as the measure of repertoire diversity, while the Gini coefficient captured V-J evenness. A clonotype found in more than one individual was treated as public. TCRdb passed the public sequencing reads through fastp at Q25 and MiXCR, retaining productive beta sequences. A single entry per CDR3 protein holds the most common genes and DNA from its merged rows. TCRdb's processing, not the study's, gives the V and J calls here. In this sample the table shows roughly 430,000 distinct CDR3 sequences, about 16% of which occur a single time. The ten largest clones take up 9.5% to 12% of the sample.

The time point label, as the study defines it: newly diagnosed GD, antithyroid drugs for less than 3 months. For both TCR sequencing and RNA sequencing, RNA was extracted from PBMCs in TRIzol. The diagnosis of Graves' disease followed American Thyroid Association guidelines. The patients came from an endocrinology department in Xi'an, China. From each patient, around 9.3 milliliters of peripheral blood was collected into an EDTA anticoagulant tube. Ficoll Paque Plus density gradient separation was used to isolate PBMCs, and no further T cell sorting was done. An Agilent 2100 Bioanalyzer and agarose gel were used to assess RNA quality, and a NanoDrop 2000 was used to measure RNA concentration. The same data also went into a second study, on T cells in Graves' hyperthyroidism and ophthalmopathy. In that second paper, the authors write: Stable Graves' hyperthyroidism was defined as no progression to ophthalmopathy during 18 months of follow-up. Hyperthyroidism patients were newly diagnosed, with disease duration under 2 months, and aged 18 to 65 years. Patients with uncontrolled infections, other autoimmune diseases, pregnancy or lactation were excluded. Diagnoses relied on clinical symptoms, serum thyroxine and TRAb, thyroid ultrasound and orbital computed tomography. For the first round of RT-PCR on the TCR CDR3, the HTBI primer set was used together with the Qiagen OneStep RT-PCR kit. Blood samples also contained most of the expanded thyroid clonotypes (frequency above 0.001), which suggests that blood repertoires may reflect thyroid immune responses. A 13 V-J signature model separated ophthalmopathy from stable hyperthyroidism, with around 90% sensitivity and roughly 81% specificity in cross-validation and 80%/75% in testing. In validation, progression to ophthalmopathy was predicted by the model with nearly 71% sensitivity and about 72% specificity, a median of roughly 6.4 months before onset. TCR V-J signatures able to tell the groups apart were searched for in a discovery cohort of 95 or so patients, of whom fewer than 45 had Graves' ophthalmopathy and roughly 58 had stable Graves' hyperthyroidism. Prospective prediction of ophthalmopathy was tested in an independent validation cohort consisting of about 20 hyperthyroidism patients and around 17 patients who later progressed to ophthalmopathy. The approximately 100 discovery patients were divided at random into training and test sets in a 7:3 ratio. In addition, the study compared T-cell repertoires in thyroid tissue and in blood from five or six Graves' hyperthyroidism patients. Once sampling was done, hyperthyroidism patients were given methimazole at a starting dose of 30 mg daily, whereas ophthalmopathy patients were given high-dose intravenous methylprednisolone. Libraries were constructed in a second round of multiplex PCR, after which size selection and purification were carried out. Paired-end sequencing of the libraries was performed with 100 bp reads on an Illumina HiSeq2000. SOAPnuke was used to process the raw data, with reads discarded if the reads contained adapters or uncalled bases, had a mean Phred below 15, or lacked an exact constant-primer or identifier match. High-quality paired reads were merged using COPE v1.2.5, and each unique nucleotide sequence was defined as a clonotype. MiTCR v1.1 was used to align the clonotypes against IMGT TRBV, TRBD and TRBJ reference segments. Only V-J combinations with frequency above 0.0001, covering approximately 99% of repertoires, were analysed. A TCS score was defined as the ratio of F50 (clonal expansion) to E x V (chaos), with BLOSUM62-based TCRdist applied between CDR3 peptides within each V-J. Welch's t-statistics and random forest reduced just over 500 V-J features to under 15, which were used in a naive Bayes classifier (R e1071). Sample size was not statistically predetermined, and investigators were not blinded to group allocation. TCR Vbeta CDR3 sequencing of fewer than 150 peripheral blood samples (43 ophthalmopathy, about 80 hyperthyroidism and approximately 17 progressor patients) is reported in the paper.

Rearrangement joined TRBV5-1 to TRBJ2-1; 7 middle bases align to TRBD2. The receptor was derived from a woman aged 25 to 45 with Graves disease. Donor details come from another sample of the same person, matched by shared clones. The source material was peripheral blood mononuclear cells (PBMCs), sampled at new diagnosis, from a patient treated with antithyroid drugs. The CDR3 protein is CASSVLADYSYNEQFF. The DNA sequence is TGCGCCAGCAGCGTCCTAGCGGACTATTCCTACAATGAGCAGTTCTTC.